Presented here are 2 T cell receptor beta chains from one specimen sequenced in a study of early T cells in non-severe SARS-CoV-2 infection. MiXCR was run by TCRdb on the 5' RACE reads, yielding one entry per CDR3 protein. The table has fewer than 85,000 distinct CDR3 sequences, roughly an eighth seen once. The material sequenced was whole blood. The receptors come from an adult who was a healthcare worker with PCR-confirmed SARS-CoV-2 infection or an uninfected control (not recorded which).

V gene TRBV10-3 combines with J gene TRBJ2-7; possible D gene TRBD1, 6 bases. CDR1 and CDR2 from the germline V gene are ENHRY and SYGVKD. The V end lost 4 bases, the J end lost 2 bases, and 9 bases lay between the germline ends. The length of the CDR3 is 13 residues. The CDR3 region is CAISGRGTYEQYF. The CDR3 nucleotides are TGTGCCATCAGTGGTAGGGGGACCTACGAGCAGTACTTC.

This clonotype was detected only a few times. CDR3 DNA sequence: TGTGCCAGCAGCCAGCCGGGACTAGGACTGAGTGGTACGCAGTATTTT. This encodes CASSQPGLGLSGTQYF. The chain couples TRBV7-3 to TRBJ2-3; 8 nucleotides agree with TRBD2. CDR1 and CDR2 from the germline V gene are SGHTA and FQGTGA. V lost 5 bases and J lost 8; bases outside the gene matches: 15. The CDR3 spans 16 residues.